The entry below gives a single TCR beta chain sequence along with its context. The specificity of this receptor is unknown. No clone much larger than this one lies a single base away; base qualities are absent. TCRbeta CDR3 regions were amplified from genomic DNA using the immunoSEQ Assay, a bias-controlled multiplex PCR. The study's own analysis went as follows. The number of nucleated cells in each sample was estimated from the amplification of reference gene primers within the assay. Sequence reads were collapsed and filtered to measure the absolute abundance of every unique TCRbeta CDR3 rearrangement. Productive Simpson clonality was computed per sample as the square root of Simpson's diversity index over productive rearrangements. TCRdb stores this immuneACCESS table with in-frame sequences only. Part of the clones is absent; in the studies checked, under half of the shortfall reflects unresolved V genes, and no reason is known for the rest. That table furnishes V, J and clone size, whereas the DNA furnished D and trimming. A total of roughly 220,000 clones appear in this sample, around 88% of them only once. Clones ranked in the top ten supply roughly 14% of the sample.

The record originates from a study of blood T cell repertoires in COVID-19 (dated by TCRdb to between 2020 and 2021). Study-wide context: Samples from collaborators originated in the United States, Italy and Spain and spanned both the acute and convalescent phases of COVID-19. Where available, HLA class I and class II types were taken from metadata supplied by the sample provider and were not determined by assay-based typing. The sample metadata nearly always contained a de-identified subject ID, COVID-19 status, age in years and sex. The repertoires were made available in a free public database intended to serve as a resource for research on the immune response to SARS-CoV-2. The prospective study material was composed of cDNA or gDNA derived from T cells, B-cell-depleted T cells, or PBMCs. The samples were drawn from the first 160 participants of the ongoing ImmuneRACE study and from 1,200 or so subjects provided by 6 global collaborators. Subjects who had been exposed to COVID-19, were actively infected with it, or had recovered from it provided the deeply sampled blood TCRbeta repertoires that made up the dataset. On the study overall, not on this receptor specifically: The amount of clinical and demographic metadata varied by source and participant and was provided uncurated.

Enrolling through a virtual design, the prospective study's participants ranged in age from roughly 18 to 95 years and lived across roughly 23 United States geographic areas. To assign participants to cohorts, the prospective study relied on clinical history that participants themselves reported in a screening survey and a study questionnaire. Each participant in the prospective study had whole blood, serum and a nasopharyngeal or oropharyngeal swab collected by mobile phlebotomists. Participants in the prospective study had the option to provide additional blood draws and questionnaires over a 2-month period. Before DNA extraction, prospective study blood samples were shipped either frozen or at room temperature. Material: PBMCs or T cells enriched from blood (not recorded which). The TCR comes from a woman between 45 and 65 years old with acute COVID-19.

The DNA sequence follows: TGCGCCAGCAGCCAAACGGGTCGGTCGGGGTTCCCCTATTACGAGCAGTACTTC. It translates to CASSQTGRSGFPYYEQYF. The chain is encoded by TRBV4-1 joined to TRBJ2-7; TRBD2 is a weak D gene call, 5 bases matching. The CDR3 covers 18 residues, taking in both the cysteine and the phenylalanine. Only the CDR3 region is kept as DNA, spanning 54 bases read in frame from base 1. The germline V gene sets CDR1 to MGHRA and CDR2 to YSYEKL. Deletion took 2 bases off V and 4 bases off J, with a span of 24 bases between the germline ends.